What follows is one T cell receptor beta chain and its context. This table comes from immunoSEQ multiplex PCR, and its TCRdb copy is limited to in-frame clones, with some not included. The sample shows a few hundred thousand clones, roughly 90% of them seen only once. This specimen comes from a study of blood T cell repertoires in COVID-19. The CDR3 sequence is 15 residues long. V lost 5 bases to trimming and J lost 3 bases, with 17 bases between them. The V gene's germline CDR1 is LNHDA and CDR2 SQIVND (reference sequence). The clonotype originates from a woman between 25 and 40 years old who had recovered from COVID-19. The material sequenced was PBMCs or T cells enriched from blood (not recorded which). V is TRBV19 and J is TRBJ2-7; the D gene is possibly TRBD1 (6 bases). CDR3: CASSSRTEVLYEQYF. In nucleotides, the CDR3 is TGTGCCAGTAGTTCAAGGACAGAAGTACTCTACGAGCAGTACTTC.